This T cell receptor (beta chain) is from a study of blood T cell repertoires in COVID-19 (dated by TCRdb to 2020 to 2022). In the study overall: Collaborator samples came from the United States, Italy and Spain and covered acute and convalescent phases of COVID-19. Samples were obtained from the ongoing ImmuneRACE study (first 160 participants) and from over a thousand subjects provided by 6 global collaborators. A de-identified subject ID, COVID-19 status, age in years and sex were almost always included in the sample metadata. The dataset comprised deeply sampled blood TCRbeta repertoires from subjects exposed to, actively infected with, or recovered from COVID-19. The material from the prospective study consisted of cDNA or gDNA derived from T cells, B-cell-depleted T cells, or PBMCs. The repertoires were released in a freely available public database meant as a resource for research on the immune response to SARS-CoV-2. Where available, HLA class I and class II types were obtained from metadata supplied by the sample provider rather than from assay-based typing. Results the study describes overall, beyond this receptor: Clinical and demographic metadata were provided uncurated, with the amount varying by source and participant.

The germline V gene specifies MGHRA as CDR1 and YSYEKL as CDR2. The V end loses 0 bases and the J end loses 1 base, and a stretch of 14 bases separates them. The CDR3 measures 17 amino acids from cysteine to phenylalanine. The sequence is cut down to CDR3 DNA, 51 bases in frame from base 1. With respect to this clone: Its specific antigen is unknown. Base qualities are missing; no much larger clone stands one base away.

The immunoSEQ Assay, a bias-controlled multiplex PCR, was used to amplify TCRbeta CDR3 regions from genomic DNA. In the source study's methods: Nucleated cell counts per sample were estimated from amplification of reference gene primers within the assay. To quantify the absolute abundance of each unique TCRbeta CDR3 rearrangement, sequence reads were collapsed and filtered. Productive Simpson clonality was computed per sample as the square root of Simpson's diversity index over productive rearrangements. This is the immuneACCESS table as TCRdb keeps it, with only in-frame sequences that have V and J called. A part of the clones is gone; compared with another copy, unresolved V genes explain less than half, and the rest is unexplained. V and J calls and clone size follow that table, whereas D and trimming were derived from the DNA. The sample yields about 75,000 clones; around 90% were counted once. The ten largest account for 2.5% to 3% of the sample.

Each collaborating institution followed its own protocols to collect whole blood in K2EDTA tubes. For TCRbeta analysis, collaborators shipped samples as frozen whole blood, isolated PBMCs, or DNA extracted from either of those sample types. The chain is made from TRBV4-1 and TRBJ2-3; TRBD1 is possibly the D segment (6 matching bases). This receptor was obtained from a human donor in a cohort sampled during active COVID-19. The specimen was peripheral blood. CDR3 region: CASSQDKPGHRTDTQYF. In nucleotide form, the sequence is TGCGCCAGCAGCCAAGACAAGCCGGGACATCGCACAGATACGCAGTATTTT.